The clone carrying this TCR beta chain has just one count. This record belongs to a study of blood T cell repertoires in COVID-19. As originally analysed: Amplification with reference gene primers provided the estimates of nucleated cell counts. Clones were read by immunoSEQ multiplex PCR, and TCRdb kept only the in-frame ones, dropping some. The DNA was the basis for D and trimming; V, J and clone size are from that table. The sample comprises fewer than 350,000 clones, approximately 90% of which are singletons, and more than 7.5% rests with the top ten. Germline CDR1 is LNHDA and CDR2 is SQIVND (reference sequence). CDR3 size: 12 residues. Trimming removed 5 bases at V and 8 bases at J, with 12 bases between.

Material: peripheral blood. The clonotype originates from a man younger than 45 with COVID-19, enrolled during active disease. The rearrangement uses TRBV19 and TRBJ1-1; TRBD1 might be the D (5 bases). Here the CDR3 reads CASSPLDSEAFF. Here the CDR3 DNA reads TGTGCCAGTAGTCCCCTAGACAGCGAAGCTTTCTTT.